This passage covers 8 T cell receptor beta chains from one sample sequenced in a study of blood T cells in healthy people across ages. A second roughly 7 to 11 cycle PCR used barcoded and J-beta primers. TCRdb itself ran the 5' RACE reads through MiXCR, one entry per CDR3 protein. The table records hundreds of thousands of distinct CDR3 sequences, 45% to 50% of them present only once. The specimen sequenced was blood. These receptors all stem from a woman between 55 and 75 years old in good health.

This clonotype was observed a few times. V usage is TRBV5-1 and J usage is TRBJ2-3; a possible D gene is TRBD2 (6 bases). CDR1 and CDR2 from the germline V gene are SGHRS and YFSETQ. Trimming shortened V by 4 bases and J by 0 bases, and 12 bases separated the two germline ends. This CDR3 comprises 15 residues. The CDR3 DNA reads as TGCGCCAGCAGCCTTGGGCGGGGTAGCACAGATACGCAGTATTTT. It translates to CASSLGRGSTDTQYF.

On this clonotype itself: At one end, the junction sequence differs from germline, possibly due to a read error. The chain combines TRBV29-1 with TRBJ2-3, with a weak D call TRBD1 (5 bases). The CDR3 is made up of 13 amino acids. The germline V gene encodes CDR1 SQVTM and CDR2 ANQGSEA. The CDR3 spells CSVEERSTDMQYF. In DNA, the CDR3 is TGCAGCGTTGAAGAGCGGTCGACAGATATGCAGTATTTT.

This chain links TRBV4-3 with TRBJ2-1; D gene ambiguous. In germline, CDR1 is LGHNA, CDR2 YSLEER. The CDR3 totals 17 residues. The germline V and J ends were trimmed by 0 bases and 2 bases, with 14 bases remaining between them. The CDR3: CASSQDRWDDPYNEQFF. DNA for the CDR3: TGCGCCAGCAGCCAAGATCGGTGGGATGACCCCTACAATGAGCAGTTCTTC.

For this clonotype: A read error may account for a junction end that differs from germline. Here the CDR3 DNA reads TGTGCCAGCAGCTCGGGGTTTACAGGGCCGGATCAGCCCCGGCATTTT. Protein sequence: CASSSGFTGPDQPRHF. This sequence joins TRBV5-6 and TRBJ1-5, with D perhaps matching TRBD1 (6 bases). The CDR3 is made up of 16 amino acids. Germline V gene data show CDR1 as SGHDT and CDR2 as YYEEEE.

There are a few counts of this clonotype. The chain combines TRBV7-2 with TRBJ2-7; TRBD2 aligns across 13 bases. CDR3 length: 17 residues. Trimming removed 5 bases from V and 3 bases from J; junction bases left unmatched: 10. The V gene's germline CDR1 is SGHTA and CDR2 FQGNSA. The CDR3 spells CASSRTSGSDLGYEQYF. Here the CDR3 DNA reads TGTGCCAGCAGCCGGACTAGCGGGAGTGATTTAGGCTACGAGCAGTACTTC.

J is TRBJ2-3 and V is TRBV20-1; 7 nucleotides agree with TRBD1. V dropped 5 bases and J dropped 0; count of bases not matched to a gene: 8. Germline CDR1 is DFQATT and CDR2 is SNEGSKA (reference sequence). This CDR3 spans 15 amino acids. The CDR3 here is CSAPSPGQSTDTQYF. The CDR3 DNA is TGCAGTGCTCCTTCACCGGGACAGAGCACAGATACGCAGTATTTT.

With regard to this clonotype: With a much larger clone just one base away, this may be a read error. The chain has TRBV28 and TRBJ2-7; the match to TRBD1 covers 8 bases. The CDR3 covers 15 residues. The germline V gene encodes CDR1 MDHEN and CDR2 SYDVKM. The ends lost 6 bases at V and 3 bases at J; junction bases unmatched: 10. CDR3 sequence reads: CASSYDRGKDYEQYF. Written as DNA, the CDR3 is TGTGCCAGCAGCTACGACAGGGGCAAGGACTACGAGCAGTACTTC.

The gene calls are TRBV6-2 or TRBV6-3 and TRBJ1-4; no firm D call. Trimming pared 7 bases from V and 0 bases from J, leaving 9 bases between. The CDR3 extends over 14 amino acids. The germline CDR1 and CDR2 sequences are MNHEY and SVGEGT. Here the CDR3 reads CASTGIATNEKLFF. The CDR3 DNA reads TGTGCCAGCACGGGTATTGCAACTAATGAAAAACTGTTTTTT.